These 20 T cell receptor beta chains were sequenced from one sample in a study of cytomegalovirus exposure and HLA in healthy donors. PCR was performed using 60 Vbeta and 13 Jbeta primers. Profiling relied on immunoSEQ multiplex PCR, and the TCRdb table lists in-frame clones only, not all of them. The table lists over 120,000 clones, approximately 78% of them singletons. The specimen sequenced was PBMCs. The receptors come from a female donor in good health and CMV-seronegative.

V usage is TRBV11-3 and J usage is TRBJ2-3, with a tentative D call TRBD2 (6 bases). The CDR3 runs 14 residues. Germline V gene data show CDR1 as SGHNT and CDR2 as YENEEA. V was pared by 3 bases and J by 0 bases, with 7 bases between. CDR3 residues: CASSFGSSTDTQYF. CDR3 bases: TGTGCCAGCAGCTTCGGGAGTAGCACAGATACGCAGTATTTT. Combining the CDR3 with reference TRBV11-3 and TRBJ2-3 gives the whole variable domain EAGVVQSPRYKIIEKKQPVAFWCNPISGHNTLYWYLQNLGQGPELLIRYENEEAVDDSQLPKDRFSAERLKGVDSTLKIQPAELGDSAVYLCASSFGSSTDTQYFGPGTRLTVL.

The chain joins TRBV19 to TRBJ2-5; D uncertain. V was shortened by 6 bases and J by 3 bases, with 5 bases between the two germline ends. The CDR3 sequence is 11 residues long. Germline-derived CDR1 and CDR2 are LNHDA and SQIVND (reference sequence). Here the CDR3 DNA reads TGTGCCAGTAGCCTAGAAGAGACCCAGTACTTC. Its translation is CASSLEETQYF.

The chain links TRBV29-1 to TRBJ1-1; D remains unclear. The germline V and J ends were trimmed by 5 bases and 5 bases, with 21 bases remaining between them. The CDR3 has 15 residues. Germline V gene sequence: CDR1 SQVTM, CDR2 ANQGSEA. CDR3 region: CSVRAAPSRVTEAFF. The DNA for the CDR3 is TGCAGCGTTCGAGCGGCGCCCAGTCGGGTAACTGAAGCTTTCTTT.

J is TRBJ2-6 and V is TRBV19; D may be TRBD2 (5 bases). V lost 10 bases to trimming and J lost 1 base, with 20 bases between them. The CDR3 totals 17 residues. CDR1 is LNHDA and CDR2 is SQIVND in the germline V gene (reference sequence). The CDR3 sequence is CATRVESRGSGANVLTF. The CDR3 DNA is TGTGCCACCCGGGTGGAATCTCGGGGATCTGGGGCCAACGTCCTGACTTTC. The whole variable domain, filled in from reference TRBV19 and TRBJ2-6, reads DGGITQSPKYLFRKEGQNVTLSCEQNLNHDAMYWYRQDPGQGLRLIYYSQIVNDFQKGDIAEGYSVSREKKESFPLTVTSAQKNPTAFYLCATRVESRGSGANVLTFGAGSRLTVL.

The rearrangement uses TRBV5-1 and TRBJ1-2; no reliable D call. The V gene's germline CDR1 is SGHRS and CDR2 YFSETQ. Deletions cut 2 bases from V and 5 bases from J, with 13 bases between. The CDR3 is 14 residues long. CDR3 loop: CASSFGWCGYGYTF. For the CDR3, the DNA is TGCGCCAGCAGCTTTGGCTGGTGTGGTTATGGCTACACCTTC.

The V and J genes are TRBV5-4 and TRBJ2-2; 9 bases fit TRBD1. The junction had 5 bases not matched to a gene; V was cut back by 5 bases and J by 6 bases. This CDR3 region has 14 residues. Germline CDR1 and CDR2: SGHNT and YYREEE (reference sequence). The CDR3 nucleotides read TGTGCCAGCAGACAGGGGGCTAACCCCGGGGAGCTGTTTTTT. Protein product: CASRQGANPGELFF. Full variable domain (remainder filled in from reference TRBV5-4 and TRBJ2-2): ETGVTQSPTHLIKTRGQQVTLRCSSQSGHNTVSWYQQALGQGPQFIFQYYREEENGRGNFPPRFSGLQFPNYSSELNVNALELDDSALYLCASRQGANPGELFFGEGSRLTVL.

The V gene is TRBV7-9, the J gene TRBJ1-6; TRBD1 matches at 7 bases. V lost 5 bases and J lost 5; bases outside the gene matches: 6. This CDR3 spans 15 amino acids. In germline, CDR1 is SEHNR, CDR2 FQNEAQ (reference sequence). The DNA for the CDR3 is TGTGCCAGCAGCCGATCCGGGACAGATAATTCACCCCTCCACTTT. It is translated as CASSRSGTDNSPLHF.

The DNA of the CDR3 is TGTGCCTGGAGGACTAGAGGTCACTACAATGAGCAGTTCTTC. Its translation is CAWRTRGHYNEQFF. V is TRBV30 and J is TRBJ2-1, with D perhaps TRBD2 (6 bases). The CDR3 extends over 14 amino acids. Germline assignment: CDR1 GTSNPN and CDR2 SVGIG (reference sequence). Trimming shortened V by 3 bases and J by 3 bases, and 12 bases separated the two germline ends.

This clone showed up just once. J is TRBJ1-4 and V is TRBV5-5; D gene ambiguous. The CDR3 contains 15 residues. Trimming stripped 6 bases from V and 3 bases from J, with 15 bases between. The V gene's germline CDR1 is SGHKS and CDR2 YYEKEE (reference sequence). Here the CDR3 reads CASNRGSSANEKLFF. The CDR3 region has the DNA TGTGCCAGCAATCGCGGGAGTTCGGCTAATGAAAAACTGTTTTTT.

The chain combines TRBV19 with TRBJ2-3; D may be TRBD1 (5 bases). Germline V gene sequence: CDR1 LNHDA, CDR2 SQIVND (reference sequence). The CDR3 has 15 amino acids. With 5 bases removed from V and 0 bases from J, the gap between germline ends came to 12 bases. CDR3 sequence reads: CASSQGYSSTDTQYF. For the CDR3, the DNA is TGTGCCAGTAGTCAGGGATATTCTAGCACAGATACGCAGTATTTT.

V gene TRBV7-2 combines with J gene TRBJ2-3; TRBD2 agrees at 9 bases. Trimming took 1 base from V and 4 from J; bases not matched to a gene: 6. CDR3 size: 16 residues. Germline loops: CDR1 SGHTA, CDR2 FQGNSA. The CDR3 DNA reads TGTGCCAGCAGCTTAGTTCGCGGGGGGGCCGCAGATACGCAGTATTTT. Its protein product is CASSLVRGGAADTQYF. Based on the CDR3 plus reference TRBV7-2 and TRBJ2-3, the full variable domain is GAGVSQSPSNKVTEKGKDVELRCDPISGHTALYWYRQSLGQGLEFLIYFQGNSAPDKSGLPSDRFSAERTGGSVSTLTIQRTQQEDSAVYLCASSLVRGGAADTQYFGPGTRLTVL.

V and J are TRBV4-1 and TRBJ2-5; 8 bases align to TRBD1. Germline V gives CDR1 MGHRA, CDR2 YSYEKL. J lost 5 bases, V lost 0 bases, and 5 bases had no gene match. This CDR3 has 15 amino acids. Written as DNA, the CDR3 is TGCGCCAGCAGCCAAGATATCAGGGGGCAGGAGACCCAGTACTTC. Translating gives CASSQDIRGQETQYF.

This rearrangement joins TRBV9 to TRBJ2-1; D may be TRBD1 (5 bases). The CDR3 has 15 amino acids. V lost 1 base, J lost 6 bases, and 14 bases lay in between. The germline V gene has CDR1 SGDLS and CDR2 YYNGEE. Written as DNA, the CDR3 is TGTGCCAGCAGCGTACTAGGGGATCCTTCCAATGAGCAGTTCTTC. This sequence encodes CASSVLGDPSNEQFF. Filled out from reference TRBV9 and TRBJ2-1, the complete variable domain reads DSGVTQTPKHLITATGQRVTLRCSPRSGDLSVYWYQQSLDQGLQFLIQYYNGEERAKGNILERFSAQQFPDLHSELNLSSLELGDSALYFCASSVLGDPSNEQFFGPGTRLTVL.

The chain combines TRBV4-3 with TRBJ2-5; weak D call: TRBD1 (5 bases). The better agreement between TRBJ2-7 and the DNA end casts doubt on the J call. The germline CDR1 and CDR2 sequences are LGHNA and YSLEER. CDR3 size: 16 residues. In DNA form, the CDR3 reads TGCGCCAGCAGCCAAGATGTCGGACAAAACTCCTACGAGCAGTACTTC. This translates into CASSQDVGQNSYEQYF.

This clone has just a few counts. The chain is built from TRBV19 and TRBJ1-3, with D maybe TRBD1 (6 bases). The CDR3 covers 14 residues. Germline CDR1 and CDR2: LNHDA and SQIVND (reference sequence). V lost 10 bases, J lost 2 bases, and 15 bases lay in between. CDR3 coding DNA: TGTGCCACCCAGGACAGAAGAACTGGAAACACCATATATTTT. It translates to CATQDRRTGNTIYF.

This rearrangement joins TRBV14 to TRBJ2-3, with TRBD1 matching over 7 bases. The CDR3 sequence is 13 residues long. Germline assignment: CDR1 SGHDN and CDR2 FVKESK. V shed 8 bases, J shed 1 base, and the junction held 3 bases outside the gene matches. CDR3 in DNA: TGTGCCAGCGGTACAGGGGGCACAGATACGCAGTATTTT. Amino acids: CASGTGGTDTQYF. The entire variable domain, with the rest obtained from reference TRBV14 and TRBJ2-3, is as follows: EAGVTQFPSHSVIEKGQTVTLRCDPISGHDNLYWYRRVMGKEIKFLLHFVKESKQDESGMPNNRFLAERTGGTYSTLKVQPAELEDSGVYFCASGTGGTDTQYFGPGTRLTVL.

The chain combines TRBV18 with TRBJ1-6; 7 bases are shared with TRBD1. This CDR3 comprises 16 residues. From germline, CDR1 is KGHSH and CDR2 LQKENI. J was trimmed by 7 bases and V by 3 bases; bases with no gene match: 9. The CDR3 loop reads CASSPLPGTANSPLHF. The CDR3 DNA is TGTGCCAGCTCACCCCTCCCCGGGACAGCCAATTCACCCCTCCACTTT.

The CDR3 DNA reads as TGCAGCGTTGGTGAAAAGGCAGGGCAAGAGACCCAGTACTTC. This sequence encodes CSVGEKAGQETQYF. The rearrangement links TRBV29-1 to TRBJ2-5, with a tentative D call TRBD1 (5 bases). Trimming cost V 4 bases and J 2 bases, with 14 bases left between them. Looked up from germline, CDR1 is SQVTM and CDR2 is ANQGSEA. The CDR3 covers 14 residues. Variable domain in full (rest from reference TRBV29-1 and TRBJ2-5): SAVISQKPSRDICQRGTSLTIQCQVDSQVTMMFWYRQQPGQSLTLIATANQGSEATYESGFVIDKFPISRPNLTFSTLTVSNMSPEDSSIYLCSVGEKAGQETQYFGPGTRLLVL.

This clone was counted a single time. The DNA for the CDR3 is TGTGCCAGCAGTACCGGGACAGAGGGAAACACCATATATTTT. Amino acids: CASSTGTEGNTIYF. The genes are TRBV6-5 and TRBJ1-3, with 7 positions matching TRBD1. The CDR3 loop spans 14 amino acids. The V gene's germline CDR1 is MNHEY and CDR2 SVGAGI. J was trimmed by 4 bases and V by 5 bases; bases with no gene match: 5.

The V call is TRBV19, the J call TRBJ2-1; a possible D gene is TRBD2 (6 bases). Trimming pared 6 bases from V and 6 bases from J, leaving 18 bases between. Germline V CDR1 and CDR2: LNHDA, SQIVND (reference sequence). The CDR3 contains 15 residues. The CDR3 loop reads CASRGLATKSNEQFF. The DNA of the CDR3 is TGTGCCAGTAGGGGACTGGCCACCAAGAGCAATGAGCAGTTCTTC.